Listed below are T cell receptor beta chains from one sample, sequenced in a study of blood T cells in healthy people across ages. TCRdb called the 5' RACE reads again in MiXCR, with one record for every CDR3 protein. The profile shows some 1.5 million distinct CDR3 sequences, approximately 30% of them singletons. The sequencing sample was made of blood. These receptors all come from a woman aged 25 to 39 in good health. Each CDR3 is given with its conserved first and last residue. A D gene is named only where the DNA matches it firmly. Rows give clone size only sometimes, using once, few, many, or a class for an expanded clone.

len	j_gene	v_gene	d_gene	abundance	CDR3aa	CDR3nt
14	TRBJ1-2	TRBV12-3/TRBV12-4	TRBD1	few	CATREGASNYGYTF	TGTGCCACCAGGGAGGGGGCTTCTAACTATGGCTACACCTTC
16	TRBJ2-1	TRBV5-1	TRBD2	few	CASSVTSGRVSSEQFF	TGCGCCAGCAGCGTGACTAGCGGGAGGGTATCAAGTGAGCAGTTCTTC
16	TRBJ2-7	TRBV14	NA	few	CASSQGVPILTYEQYF	TGTGCCAGCAGCCAAGGCGTGCCTATTCTAACCTACGAGCAGTACTTC
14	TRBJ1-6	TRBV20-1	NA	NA	CSASLSGRNSPLHF	TGCAGTGCTAGTTTATCAGGGAGGAATTCACCCCTCCACTTT
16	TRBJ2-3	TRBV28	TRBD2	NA	CASTRRIAGGVDTQYF	TGTGCCAGCACGCGACGGATAGCGGGGGGTGTAGATACGCAGTATTTT
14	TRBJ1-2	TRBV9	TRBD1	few	CASSDRTGGSGYTF	TGTGCCAGCAGCGACCGTACAGGGGGCAGTGGCTACACCTTC
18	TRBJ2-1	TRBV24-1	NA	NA	CATSDFTLAGGTGNEQFF	TGTGCCACCAGTGATTTCACGCTTGCGGGGGGGACAGGGAATGAGCAGTTCTTC
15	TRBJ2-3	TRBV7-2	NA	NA	CASSPRGGAADTQYF	TGTGCCAGCAGCCCGAGGGGGGGGGCAGCAGATACGCAGTATTTT
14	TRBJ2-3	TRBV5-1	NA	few	CASSLGAGQDTQYF	TGCGCCAGCAGCTTGGGCGCAGGGCAGGATACGCAGTATTTT
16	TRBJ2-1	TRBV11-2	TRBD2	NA	CASSFRRAGGNNEQFF	TGTGCCAGCAGCTTCAGGAGGGCGGGGGGCAACAATGAGCAGTTCTTC
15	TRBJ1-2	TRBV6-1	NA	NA	CASSFREGMGYGYTF	TGTGCCAGCAGTTTCCGGGAGGGCATGGGCTATGGCTACACCTTC
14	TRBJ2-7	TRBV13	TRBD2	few	CASSASGSFDEQYF	TGTGCCAGCAGCGCTAGCGGGAGTTTCGACGAGCAGTACTTC
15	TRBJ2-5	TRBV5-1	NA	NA	CASSYSKGDGETQYF	TGCGCCAGCAGCTACTCGAAAGGAGATGGCGAGACCCAGTACTTC
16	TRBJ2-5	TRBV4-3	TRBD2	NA	CASSQATGGPGDEQHF	TGCGCCAGCAGCCAAGCGACGGGAGGGCCGGGCGACGAGCAGCACTTC
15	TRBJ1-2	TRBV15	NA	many	CATSKEEGMSYGYTF	TGTGCCACCAGCAAGGAGGAGGGGATGTCCTATGGCTACACCTTC
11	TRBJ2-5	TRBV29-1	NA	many	CSTGSQETQYF	TGCAGCACAGGATCTCAAGAGACCCAGTACTTC
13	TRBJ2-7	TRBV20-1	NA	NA	CSARRAGYNEQYF	TGCAGTGCCAGGCGTGCGGGCTACAATGAGCAGTACTTC
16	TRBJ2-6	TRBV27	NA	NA	CAISPLGLAGANVLTF	TGTGCCATCAGCCCCCTGGGGTTGGCTGGGGCCAACGTCCTGACTTTC
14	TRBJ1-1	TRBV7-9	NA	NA	CASIPTVSIAEAFF	TGTGCCAGCATCCCGACAGTGTCGATTGCTGAAGCTTTCTTT
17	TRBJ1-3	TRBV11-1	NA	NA	CASSSMLRASPGNTIYF	TGTGCCAGCAGCTCAATGTTGAGAGCCTCCCCTGGAAACACCATATATTTT
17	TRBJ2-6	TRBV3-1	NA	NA	CASSPWTISPGANVLTF	TGTGCCAGCAGCCCCTGGACTATCAGCCCTGGGGCCAACGTCCTGACTTTC
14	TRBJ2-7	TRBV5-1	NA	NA	CASTPTAGPYEQYF	TGCGCCAGCACCCCCACGGCGGGCCCCTACGAGCAGTACTTC
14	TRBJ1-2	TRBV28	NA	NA	CASSPGTSDYGYTF	TGTGCCAGCAGTCCAGGGACGTCGGACTATGGCTACACCTTC
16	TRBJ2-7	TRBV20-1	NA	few	CSARESGAGRGYEQYF	TGCAGTGCTAGAGAAAGCGGCGCGGGAAGGGGCTACGAGCAGTACTTC
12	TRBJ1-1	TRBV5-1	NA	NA	CASSLREGKAFF	TGCGCCAGCAGCTTGAGGGAGGGGAAAGCTTTCTTT
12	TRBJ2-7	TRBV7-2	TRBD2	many	CATSGSRYEQYF	TGTGCCACTAGCGGGAGTCGATACGAGCAGTACTTC
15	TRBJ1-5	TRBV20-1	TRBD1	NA	CSAPTPGQGGLPQHF	TGCAGTGCTCCCACCCCGGGACAGGGGGGTCTGCCCCAGCATTTT
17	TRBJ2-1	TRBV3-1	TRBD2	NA	CASSQRTSGTPDNEQFF	TGTGCCAGCAGCCAACGGACTAGCGGGACGCCAGACAATGAGCAGTTCTTC
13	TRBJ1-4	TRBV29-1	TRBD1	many	CSVVGQGGEKLFF	TGCAGCGTCGTTGGACAGGGGGGAGAAAAACTGTTTTTT
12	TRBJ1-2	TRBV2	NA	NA	CVTNLVNYGYTF	TGTGTCACTAACTTAGTTAACTATGGCTACACCTTC
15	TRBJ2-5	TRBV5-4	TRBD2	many	CASSFRLAGQETQYF	TGTGCCAGCAGCTTCCGACTAGCAGGCCAAGAGACCCAGTACTTC
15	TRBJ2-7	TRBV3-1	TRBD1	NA	CASSLSAGTGYEQYF	TGTGCCAGCAGCCTGTCTGCGGGGACAGGCTACGAGCAGTACTTC
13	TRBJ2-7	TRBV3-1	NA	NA	CASSQEWVGQQYF	TGTGCCAGCAGCCAAGAGTGGGTTGGGCAGCAGTACTTC
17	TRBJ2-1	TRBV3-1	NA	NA	CASSQEPGATPGSEQFF	TGTGCCAGCAGCCAAGAACCCGGGGCTACCCCGGGCAGTGAGCAGTTCTTC
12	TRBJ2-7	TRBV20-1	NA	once	CRARVRNDEQYF	TGCAGGGCTAGAGTTAGAAACGACGAGCAGTACTTC
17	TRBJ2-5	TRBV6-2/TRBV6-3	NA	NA	CASSYHAGRRVQETQYF	TGTGCCAGCAGTTACCACGCCGGGCGCCGGGTCCAAGAGACCCAGTACTTC
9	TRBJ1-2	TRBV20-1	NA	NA	CSARRGYTF	TGCAGTGCTCGTCGGGGCTACACCTTC